Reported below is one T cell receptor (beta chain). Its antigen remains unknown. This specimen belongs to a study of T cells after yellow fever vaccination. Study as a whole: The SMART-Seq v4 Ultra Low Input method served to prepare the low-cell-number fractions. Study-wide results and limits: A minor fraction of clonotypes spanned both CD4 and CD8 compartments. FACS-sorted repertoires could harbor abundant contaminating bulk-population clonotypes.

Between the trimmed V and J ends, which lost 2 bases and 5 bases, there was a span of 16 bases. Germline CDR1 reads MNHEY; CDR2 reads SVGEGT. There are 16 residues in the CDR3. Template switching by 5'RACE produced TCR cDNA, adding a universal primer site and UMIs. TCRdb independently ran MiXCR on the 5' RACE reads; one entry per CDR3 protein. The data contain hundreds of thousands of distinct CDR3 sequences, roughly 13% of them singletons. The chain links TRBV6-2 or TRBV6-3 to TRBJ2-1; TRBD1 is a possible D gene (5 bases). This receptor was taken from a man aged 25 to 45 who received the YFV17D yellow fever vaccine. The specimen comprised PBMCs, sampled on the day of the yellow fever booster vaccination. DNA of the CDR3: TGTGCCAGCAGTTACCAGCTAGGGGTCCCGGACAATGAGCAGTTCTTC. Encoded protein: CASSYQLGVPDNEQFF.